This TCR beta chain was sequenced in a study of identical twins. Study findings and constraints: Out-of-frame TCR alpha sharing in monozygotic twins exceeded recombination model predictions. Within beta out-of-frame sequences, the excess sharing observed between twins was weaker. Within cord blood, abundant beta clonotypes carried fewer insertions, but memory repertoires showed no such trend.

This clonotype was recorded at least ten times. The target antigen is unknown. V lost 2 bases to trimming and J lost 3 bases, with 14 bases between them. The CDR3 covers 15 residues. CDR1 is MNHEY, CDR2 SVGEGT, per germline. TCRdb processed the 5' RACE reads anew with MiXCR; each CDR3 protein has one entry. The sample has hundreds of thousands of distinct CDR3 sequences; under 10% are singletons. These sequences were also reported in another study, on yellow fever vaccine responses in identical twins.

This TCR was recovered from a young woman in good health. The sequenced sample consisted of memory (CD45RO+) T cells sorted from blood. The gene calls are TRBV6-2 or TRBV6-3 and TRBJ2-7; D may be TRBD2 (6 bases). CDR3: CASSYGGAPNYEQYF. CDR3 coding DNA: TGTGCCAGCAGTTACGGAGGGGCCCCAAACTACGAGCAGTACTTC.